Below, 9 T cell receptor beta chains from the same sample are listed, as sequenced in a study of blood T cell repertoires in COVID-19. Sequencing used immunoSEQ multiplex PCR; TCRdb keeps in-frame clones, though not all of them. The table includes some 100,000 clones, around 90% detected once. The sequenced sample was peripheral blood. These TCRs come from a woman aged 70 to 79 with acute or convalescent COVID-19.

V and J are TRBV6-5 and TRBJ1-2, with 9 bases fitting TRBD1. J gave up 7 bases and V 6 bases, and 12 bases lay outside the gene matches. Germline V gene lookup returns CDR1 MNHEY and CDR2 SVGAGI. This CDR3 has 15 residues. Written as DNA, the CDR3 is TGTGCCAGCAGGGGCTCCGGGACAGGGACGGTTGGCTACACCTTC. It translates to CASRGSGTGTVGYTF.

The genes are TRBV3-1 (or the pseudogene TRBV3-2) and TRBJ1-3; D is uncertain. Germline-derived CDR1 and CDR2 are LGHDT and YNNKEL (reference sequence). V shed 0 bases and J shed 8 bases, with 14 bases lying between them. The CDR3 covers 15 residues. CDR3 protein: CASSQEPGRRDTIYF. The CDR3 DNA reads as TGTGCCAGCAGCCAAGAACCCGGCAGGAGGGACACCATATATTTT.

The CDR3 sequence is CASRNPGLEQYV. The CDR3 DNA reads TGTGCCAGCAGGAACCCGGGGTTGGAGCAGTACGTC. The chain is built from TRBV6-5 and TRBJ2-7, with D possibly being TRBD2 (5 bases). V shed 6 bases and J shed 7 bases, with 13 bases lying between them. Germline CDR1 reads MNHEY; CDR2 reads SVGAGI. CDR3 length equals 12 residues.

Turning to this clone: A junction boundary mismatches the germline segment, possibly from a read error. The chain employs TRBV11-2 and TRBJ1-2, with D possibly being TRBD1 (5 bases). The CDR3 spans 12 residues. CDR1 SGHAT and CDR2 FQNNGV come from the germline V gene. CDR3 sequence (DNA): TGTGCCAGCAGCTTAGAAGGGGTAAGGAACGCCTTC. Amino acids: CASSLEGVRNAF. The whole variable domain, remainder taken from reference TRBV11-2 and TRBJ1-2, is EAGVAQSPRYKIIEKRQSVAFWCNPISGHATLYWYQQILGQGPKLLIQFQNNGVVDDSQLPKDRFSAERLKGVDSTLKIQPAKLEDSAVYLCASSLEGVRNAFGSGTRLTVV.

This clone has a single count. This sequence joins TRBV6-6 and TRBJ1-4; D call uncertain. Germline lookup yields CDR1 MNHNY and CDR2 SVGAGI (reference sequence). The CDR3 sequence is 14 residues long. V was shortened by 6 bases and J by 7 bases, with 15 bases between the two germline ends. The chain's CDR3 is CASSLYRDPEKLFF. For the CDR3, the DNA is TGTGCCAGCAGCCTCTACCGGGATCCTGAAAAACTGTTTTTT.

This clone is a singleton in its sample. The chain combines TRBV4-1 with TRBJ2-3; D is perhaps TRBD1 (5 bases). Trimming took off 1 base at V and 4 bases at J, with 12 bases between the two ends. Germline-derived CDR1 and CDR2 are MGHRA and YSYEKL. The CDR3 totals 15 residues. The CDR3 protein is CASSQGARDSDTQYF. The CDR3 DNA sequence: TGCGCCAGCAGCCAAGGAGCCAGGGATTCAGATACGCAGTATTTT.

The CDR3 DNA sequence: TGTGCCAGCTCACCAAGGGGACAAACGAACACTGAAGCTTTCTTT. Translating it yields CASSPRGQTNTEAFF. V gene TRBV18 combines with J gene TRBJ1-1, with D perhaps TRBD1 (6 bases). V lost 2 bases and J lost 1, with 11 bases in between. CDR1 and CDR2 (germline): KGHSH, LQKENI. This CDR3 spans 15 amino acids.

In this sample, this clone turned up once. The chain couples TRBV19 to TRBJ2-7; 8 positions agree with TRBD2. CDR1 is LNHDA and CDR2 is SQIVND in the germline V gene (reference sequence). Trimming at V came to 10 bases and at J to 2 bases, leaving 28 bases not matched to a gene. The length of the CDR3 is 20 residues. The CDR3 loop is CATPLADSLNLAGKTYEQYF. DNA of the CDR3: TGTGCCACTCCCCTAGCGGACAGCCTTAACCTAGCGGGCAAGACCTACGAGCAGTACTTC.

The chain employs TRBV2 and TRBJ2-1; D unresolved. The CDR3 has 11 amino acids. Per germline, CDR1 SNHLY and CDR2 FYNNEI. The V end was cut by 4 bases, the J end by 6 bases, with 4 bases between. Written as DNA, the CDR3 is TGTGCCAGCAGTGTTATCAATGAGCAGTTCTTC. Translated: CASSVINEQFF.